This T cell receptor beta chain emerged from a study of blood T cell repertoires in COVID-19. Looking at the study overall: Some COVID-19 samples were acute and others convalescent; all came from the United States, Italy and Spain. In each case, the material was cDNA or gDNA derived from T cells, B-cell-depleted T cells, or PBMCs.

As processed by the authors: Nucleated cell counts were estimated from reference gene primer amplification. TCRdb's table, derived via immunoSEQ multiplex PCR, lists solely in-frame clones and lacks some. V, J and clone size are taken as reported in that table, and D and trimming were inferred from the DNA itself. The sample lists 65,000 to 90,000 clones; more than 70% were seen once. This TCR was sampled from a man in his 70s with COVID-19, enrolled during active disease. Specimen: peripheral blood.

CDR3 nucleotides: TGCGCCAGCAGGGTAGGGACAGCGTACGAGCAGTACTTC. Protein: CASRVGTAYEQYF. The chain uses TRBV5-1 and TRBJ2-7, with TRBD1 matching 7 bases. The junction had 6 bases not matched to a gene; V was cut back by 5 bases and J by 4 bases. The CDR3 sequence is 13 residues long. From germline, CDR1 is SGHRS and CDR2 YFSETQ.